A selection of T cell receptor beta chains follows, all from one sample in a study of metastatic and nonmetastatic thyroid tumors. TCRdb used MiXCR to call clones anew from the PCR reads. The table lists approximately 17,000 clones, around 23% of them singletons. Material for sequencing was adjacent normal tissue. Receptor source: a female donor with papillary thyroid cancer or a benign thyroid nodule (not recorded which). Some clones in this sample may be carry-over from other donors' samples. CDR3s include the opening cysteine and the closing phenylalanine or tryptophan. The order of the fields is clone size, V gene, D gene, J gene, CDR3 DNA, CDR3 protein. A D gene is named only where the DNA matches it firmly. Clone size, where shown, is once, few, many, or a class for clones that have expanded.

few	TRBV20-1	-	TRBJ1-3	TGCAGTGCTAGAGATTTTCAGGGCCCCATCTCTGGAAACACCATATATTTT	CSARDFQGPISGNTIYF
few	TRBV2	TRBD1	TRBJ1-1	TGTGCCAGCAGTTTAGACAGGGGATCCACTGAAGCTTTCTTT	CASSLDRGSTEAFF
few	TRBV6-2/TRBV6-3	-	TRBJ1-1	TGTGCCAGCAGCCCCGCCGATGCGGGAAAGAGCACTGAAGCTTTCTTT	CASSPADAGKSTEAFF
-	TRBV20-1	TRBD2	TRBJ2-7	TGCAGTGCTCCTCACAGTAGCGGGAATGGTGAGCAGTACTTC	CSAPHSSGNGEQYF
few	TRBV6-1	TRBD2	TRBJ2-7	TGTGCCAGCAGCAACCTAGCGGGGGGTCGCGCCTACGAGCAGTACTTC	CASSNLAGGRAYEQYF
few	TRBV27	-	TRBJ1-4	TGTGCCAGCAGGGGGCTAGGGGAAAAACTGTTTTTT	CASRGLGEKLFF
-	TRBV12-3/TRBV12-4	-	TRBJ2-6	TGTGCCAGCAGACCTACAGGTGCTGGGGCCAACGTCCTGACTTTC	CASRPTGAGANVLTF
-	TRBV7-2	-	TRBJ1-6	TGTGCCAGCAGCTTTGCGGCAGGGAACCCTTCACCCCTCCACTTT	CASSFAAGNPSPLHF
-	TRBV20-1	-	TRBJ2-7	TGCAGTGCTAGGCCCGGACAGAAATACGAGCAGTACTTC	CSARPGQKYEQYF
few	TRBV20-1	-	TRBJ2-7	TGCAGTGTTCTAGGTATCTGGGGAGCCACCGAGCAGTACTTC	CSVLGIWGATEQYF
many	TRBV27	TRBD1	TRBJ2-5	TGTGCCAGCAGTTTATCGGGACAGGGGGGTCTGCAAGAGACCCAGTACTTC	CASSLSGQGGLQETQYF
-	TRBV18	TRBD1	TRBJ2-7	TGTGCCAGCTCAGAGGGACAGGGTCCCGGCTACGAGCAGTACTTC	CASSEGQGPGYEQYF
few	TRBV4-2	-	TRBJ2-7	TGTGCCAGCAGCCAATCCCTGGGCGGGTACGACGAGCAGTACTTC	CASSQSLGGYDEQYF
few	TRBV7-2	-	TRBJ1-4	TGTGCCAGCAGCTTAGTTGTGGGGGATGATGAAAAACTGTTTTTT	CASSLVVGDDEKLFF
-	TRBV12-3/TRBV12-4	-	TRBJ2-7	TGTGCCAGCAATTACAGGTGGGAACCCTACGAGCAGTACTTC	CASNYRWEPYEQYF
-	TRBV6-1	TRBD1	TRBJ2-7	TGTGCCAGCAGTGAGGACAGGATGTACGAGCAGTACTTC	CASSEDRMYEQYF
few	TRBV6-1	TRBD1	TRBJ1-5	TGTGCCAGCGTGGACAGGGGCAGCAATCAGCCCCAGCATTTT	CASVDRGSNQPQHF
-	TRBV20-1	-	TRBJ2-3	TGCAGTGCTAGGACGGCTAGCACAGATACGCAGTATTTT	CSARTASTDTQYF
-	TRBV7-2	-	TRBJ2-7	TGTGCCAGCAGCTTCCAAGGCTACGAGCAGTACTTC	CASSFQGYEQYF
few	TRBV4-1	-	TRBJ1-1	TGCGCCAGCAGCTTAAGTGGTGACACTGAAGCTTTCTTT	CASSLSGDTEAFF
-	TRBV6-5	TRBD1	TRBJ1-2	TGTGCCAGCAGTTACTCCTGGACAGGGGGCCCCGGGGGCTACACCTTC	CASSYSWTGGPGGYTF
-	TRBV27	-	TRBJ2-1	TGTGCCAGCGGAGGGACCTACAATGAGCAGTTCTTC	CASGGTYNEQFF
few	TRBV6-1	-	TRBJ2-2	TGTGCCACCCCAGACCCGGGGGACAACACCGGGGAGCTGTTTTTT	CATPDPGDNTGELFF
-	TRBV20-1	-	TRBJ2-3	TGCAGTGCTAGAGACCGTTACACAGATACGCAGTATTTT	CSARDRYTDTQYF
once	TRBV7-2	-	TRBJ1-1	TGTGCCAGCAGTGGACAGCCGAACACTGAAGCTTTCTTT	CASSGQPNTEAFF
few	TRBV25-1	-	TRBJ2-7	TGTGCCAGCAGTGAAACATTGACCTCCTACGAGCAGTACTTC	CASSETLTSYEQYF
-	TRBV6-6	-	TRBJ1-3	TGTGCCAGCAGTTACTCTCCGGGAAACACCATATATTTT	CASSYSPGNTIYF
medium-sized	TRBV5-1	TRBD2	TRBJ2-3	TGCGCCAGCAGTCTTGGACTAGCGGGGCCTAGCACAGATACGCAGTATTTT	CASSLGLAGPSTDTQYF
few	TRBV14	TRBD1	TRBJ1-1	TGTGCCAGCAGCCAAGAGGTCTCGGACAGGGGCGCTTGGCTAGGGACTGAAGCTTTCTTT	CASSQEVSDRGAWLGTEAFF
few	TRBV2	-	TRBJ2-5	TGTGCCAGCGGCAGTTTTGAGACCCAGTACTTC	CASGSFETQYF
-	TRBV19	TRBD1	TRBJ2-6	TGTGCCAGTACCCTGGGTGGCAGGGGGACTGGGGCCAACGTCCTGACTTTC	CASTLGGRGTGANVLTF
-	TRBV27	-	TRBJ2-1	TGTGCCAGCAAGGGTCCAGGGGCCTACAATGAGCAGTTCTTC	CASKGPGAYNEQFF
-	TRBV20-1	TRBD2	TRBJ2-7	TGCAGTCTCGAGGGGTCTAGCGGGATGAGAGCCGGCTACGAGCAGTACTTC	CSLEGSSGMRAGYEQYF
-	TRBV2	-	TRBJ2-2	TGTGCCAGCAGTGAGCAGGACGGGGAGCTGTTTTTT	CASSEQDGELFF
-	TRBV19	TRBD2	TRBJ2-7	TGTGCCAGTAGTCGGGCGGGAGAGCGTACGGACGAGCAGTACTTC	CASSRAGERTDEQYF
medium-sized	TRBV5-1	TRBD1	TRBJ1-1	TGCGCCAGCAGCCCGACGACAGGGGTAATGGCTGAAGCTTTCTTT	CASSPTTGVMAEAFF
-	TRBV12-3/TRBV12-4	TRBD1	TRBJ2-1	TGTGCCAGCAGTTCCAGGGACAGGGGATCTATCAATGAGCAGTTCTTC	CASSSRDRGSINEQFF
-	TRBV11-2	-	TRBJ2-7	TGTGCCAGCAGCTTAGACCCTGGAAGATTGGCACCAAACGAGCAGTACTTC	CASSLDPGRLAPNEQYF
-	TRBV12-3/TRBV12-4	TRBD2	TRBJ2-1	TGTGCCAGCAGTTTACGGGGGGGACAGTTCTTC	CASSLRGGQFF
-	TRBV28	-	TRBJ1-2	TGTGCCAGCAGGATCCCCTCTTCGACAGCTAACTATGGCTACACCTTC	CASRIPSSTANYGYTF
-	TRBV6-6	-	TRBJ2-3	TGTGCCAGCAGTTACTCGATTAAGGACCTCACAGATACGCAGTATTTT	CASSYSIKDLTDTQYF
few	TRBV9	TRBD2	TRBJ2-3	TGTGCCAGCAGCTTCGGACTAGCGGGAGTCCCAGATACGCAGTATTTT	CASSFGLAGVPDTQYF
-	TRBV5-1	TRBD2	TRBJ2-3	TGCGCCAGCAGCTTGGACCCGGGACTAGCGGGAGTCACAGATACGCAGTATTTT	CASSLDPGLAGVTDTQYF
few	TRBV28	-	TRBJ2-7	TGTGCCAGCAGTGAAAGGGGGGCCTACTACGAGCAGTACTTC	CASSERGAYYEQYF
few	TRBV27	-	TRBJ1-1	TGTGCCAGCAGTTTACTGGGGGCGAGCACTGAAGCTTTCTTT	CASSLLGASTEAFF
-	TRBV28	-	TRBJ1-1	TGTGCCAGCAGCTCGACAGTGAACACTGAAGCTTTCTTT	CASSSTVNTEAFF
medium-sized	TRBV10-3	-	TRBJ2-2	TGTGCCATCATGATACAGACTAAGAACACCGGGGAGCTGTTTTTT	CAIMIQTKNTGELFF
-	TRBV27	-	TRBJ1-2	TGTGCCAGCGGACAGCGCTATGGCTACACCTTC	CASGQRYGYTF
-	TRBV14	-	TRBJ2-7	TGTGCCAGCAGCCAATTGAGGGATAGCTACGAGCAGTACTTC	CASSQLRDSYEQYF
few	TRBV27	-	TRBJ1-2	TGTGCCAGCAGTTATGTGCAGGGACGCGGTGGCTACACTTTC	CASSYVQGRGGYTF